One sample yielded the 11 T cell receptor beta chains listed below, sequenced in a study of blood T cell repertoires in COVID-19. TCRdb's copy holds only in-frame clones and misses some; the assay was immunoSEQ multiplex PCR. The sample lists about 390,000 clones, about 87% occurring once. What was sequenced was peripheral blood. These receptors originate from a woman in her sixties or seventies with COVID-19, enrolled during active disease.

The rearrangement links TRBV19 to TRBJ1-1; 11 bases are a match to TRBD1. The J segment lost 1 base and the V segment lost 4 bases, leaving 2 bases of the junction unmatched. Germline V lookup: CDR1 LNHDA, CDR2 SQIVND (reference sequence). This CDR3 has 15 amino acids. DNA for the CDR3: TGTGCCAGTAGTACGGGACAGGGGGGGAACACTGAAGCTTTCTTT. Its translation: CASSTGQGGNTEAFF.

This clone occurred once. The CDR3 region is CASRALTSSYNEQFF. DNA of the CDR3: TGCGCCAGCAGAGCCTTGACTAGCTCCTACAATGAGCAGTTCTTC. This chain joins TRBV10-1 and TRBJ2-1, with D tentatively TRBD2 (6 bases). CDR3 size: 15 residues. The germline V gene encodes CDR1 WNHNN and CDR2 SYGVQD (reference sequence). The V end was cut by 6 bases, the J end by 0 bases, with 12 bases between.

J is TRBJ1-2 and V is TRBV19, with TRBD1 matching over 9 bases. With 0 bases clipped from V and 2 bases from J, the junction kept 4 bases outside the gene matches. Germline V gives CDR1 LNHDA, CDR2 SQIVND (reference sequence). CDR3 length equals 16 residues. The CDR3 nucleotides read TGTGCCAGTAGTATAGAAGGAACAGGGGGCAACTATGGCTACACCTTC. Residues: CASSIEGTGGNYGYTF.

This clone was recorded a few times. V and J are TRBV19 and TRBJ1-2; 9 positions agree with TRBD1. Trimming removed 8 bases from V and 6 bases from J; junction bases left unmatched: 7. Germline V gives CDR1 LNHDA, CDR2 SQIVND (reference sequence). The CDR3 contains 13 residues. The CDR3, as DNA: TGTGCCAGTCGGGGGACAGGGAGTGATGGCTACACCTTC. This sequence encodes CASRGTGSDGYTF.

As for this clone: A read error is likely, as this CDR3 ends without the conserved phenylalanine or tryptophan. The limits of the CDR3 on the DNA are not certain, so only TCRdb's listed CDR3 is given. The V and J genes are TRBV23-1 and TRBJ2-7; the D call of TRBD1 is as the table states it, not checked on the DNA. TRBV23-1 is marked as an open reading frame, function uncertain. The CDR3 is made up of 9 amino acids, end residues included. This CDR3 is CASSQVLGL.

The CDR3 region has the DNA TGTGCCAGTAGTATCGGGGGGGGGCTGAGCACAGATACGCAGTATTTT. As protein: CASSIGGGLSTDTQYF. The chain joins TRBV19 to TRBJ2-3; 8 bases are shared with TRBD2. The CDR3 is 16 amino acids. CDR1 LNHDA and CDR2 SQIVND come from the germline V gene (reference sequence). After removal of 3 bases from V and 0 bases from J, the junction contained 5 bases not matched to a gene.

The chain combines TRBV9 with TRBJ2-7; 7 bases are shared with TRBD1. J was trimmed by 3 bases and V by 4 bases; bases with no gene match: 4. Looked up from germline, CDR1 is SGDLS and CDR2 is YYNGEE. CDR3 length equals 13 residues. The CDR3 loop is CASSPWDSYEQYF. The CDR3 bases are TGTGCCAGCAGCCCTTGGGACAGCTACGAGCAGTACTTC.

This clone has more than one count but fewer than ten. The chain joins TRBV27 to TRBJ2-2; TRBD1 agrees at 11 bases. Germline CDR1 and CDR2: MNHEY and SMNVEV (reference sequence). J was trimmed by 7 bases and V by 6 bases; bases with no gene match: 13. The CDR3 spans 17 residues. The chain's CDR3 is CASSFGQGANLVGELFF. The CDR3 bases are TGTGCCAGCAGCTTTGGACAGGGGGCGAACTTGGTCGGGGAGCTGTTTTTT.

The V and J genes are TRBV5-4 and TRBJ2-2; 11 bases are shared with TRBD1. This CDR3 contains 16 residues. V lost 2 bases, J lost 5 bases, and 5 bases stayed unmatched. CDR1 and CDR2 (germline): SGHNT, YYREEE (reference sequence). DNA of the CDR3: TGTGCCAGCAGCTTACCGGGACAGGGGGTGACCGGGGAGCTGTTTTTT. Its protein product is CASSLPGQGVTGELFF.

V and J are TRBV7-2 and TRBJ2-2, with a weak D call TRBD1 (6 bases). Germline V lookup: CDR1 SGHTA, CDR2 FQGNSA. V was clipped by 7 bases and J by 4 bases, with 13 bases between them. The CDR3 sequence is 14 residues long. For the CDR3, the DNA is TGTGCCAGCAAGCCAGGGGTCATCACCGGGGAGCTGTTTTTT. Its protein product is CASKPGVITGELFF. The variable domain in full, with the rest retrieved from reference TRBV7-2 and TRBJ2-2, is GAGVSQSPSNKVTEKGKDVELRCDPISGHTALYWYRQSLGQGLEFLIYFQGNSAPDKSGLPSDRFSAERTGGSVSTLTIQRTQQEDSAVYLCASKPGVITGELFFGEGSRLTVL.

The chain uses TRBV3-1 (or the pseudogene TRBV3-2) and TRBJ1-2; D remains ambiguous. The germline V and J ends were trimmed by 2 bases and 7 bases, with 14 bases remaining between them. The CDR3 length is 14 residues. Germline V gene sequence: CDR1 LGHDT, CDR2 YNNKEL (reference sequence). The CDR3 loop reads CASSQQASGGGYTF. CDR3 nucleotides: TGTGCCAGCAGCCAACAGGCCTCAGGAGGTGGCTACACCTTC.